Listed below are T cell receptor beta chains from one sample, sequenced in a study of blood T cell repertoires in COVID-19. TCRdb keeps only in-frame clones here, not all; method: immunoSEQ multiplex PCR. The table has some 330,000 clones, around 87% seen once. The sample consisted of PBMCs or T cells enriched from blood (not recorded which). The receptors originated from a man aged 35 to 55 in a cohort exposed to, infected with or recovered from COVID-19 (not recorded which). The CDR3 runs from the conserved cysteine through the conserved F or W. The D gene is left open where the match is weak. The size field is filled for only some rows; it gives once, few, many or a size class.

>TRBV6-5|TRBJ1-1|TRBD1|.
TGTGCCAGCAGTCAGACAGGGATGGCCACTGAAGCTTTCTTT
CASSQTGMATEAFF
>TRBV5-4|TRBJ2-5|TRBD2|once
TGTGCCAGCAGCGGGAGGGGCCCTCAAGAGACCCAGTACTTC
CASSGRGPQETQYF
>TRBV27|TRBJ1-2|TRBD1|.
TGTGCCAGCAGCCCCGGGACAGGAAGAGGCTACACCTTC
CASSPGTGRGYTF
>TRBV5-1|TRBJ2-3|.|.
TGCGCCAGCAGCGGCCGACAGGACACAGATACGCAGTATTTT
CASSGRQDTDTQYF
>TRBV6-2/TRBV6-3|TRBJ2-7|TRBD2|.
TGTGCCAGCAGTTACTCGACTAGCGGGAGTAACGGTTACGAGCAGTACTTC
CASSYSTSGSNGYEQYF
>TRBV7-9|TRBJ2-7|.|.
TGTGCCAGCAGCTTAGTGGGCCTCATTAACTACGAGCAGTACTTC
CASSLVGLINYEQYF
>TRBV19|TRBJ2-5|.|.
TGTGCCAGTAGTATAGGGGTTAGCGGAGAGACCCAGTACTTC
CASSIGVSGETQYF
>TRBV28|TRBJ1-2|.|.
TGTGCCAGCAGTCCCGACAGGAATTTATATGGCTACACCTTC
CASSPDRNLYGYTF
>TRBV9|TRBJ1-3|TRBD1|.
TGTGCCAGCAGCGTAGAGGGGGCGGGCGGAAACACCATATATTTT
CASSVEGAGGNTIYF
>TRBV5-4|TRBJ1-2|.|.
TGTGCCAGCAGATACGAACACAGTAACTATGGCTACACCTTC
CASRYEHSNYGYTF
>TRBV7-9|TRBJ2-3|TRBD2|.
TGTGCCAGCAGCTTAGCTATAGCGGGTACAGATACGCAGTATTTT
CASSLAIAGTDTQYF
>TRBV6-5|TRBJ2-5|TRBD1|.
TGTGCCAGCAGGACAGGGGGCGCAGGGGAGACCCAGTACTTC
CASRTGGAGETQYF
>TRBV12-3/TRBV12-4|TRBJ1-2|.|.
TGTGCCACCTCGGGTCTTAACTATGGCTACACCTTC
CATSGLNYGYTF
>TRBV6-5|TRBJ2-3|.|.
TGTGCCAGCAGTTCCCCCTTCGAAAGGGGTACGCAGTATTTT
CASSSPFERGTQYF
>TRBV5-1|TRBJ2-1|.|.
TGCGCCAGCAGCTTGGATCCCACTAGCTCCTACAATGAGCAGTTCTTC
CASSLDPTSSYNEQFF
>TRBV27|TRBJ1-1|.|once
TGTGCCAGCAACCGGATTTCGGGATTTGGGGTCACTGAAGCTTTCTTT
CASNRISGFGVTEAFF
>TRBV5-1|TRBJ1-2|.|once
TGCGCCAGCAGCTTGGAGTCAGGTAGAACGGGCTACACCTTC
CASSLESGRTGYTF
>TRBV11-2|TRBJ2-7|TRBD2|.
TGTGCCAGCAGCTTAACCGGGACTAGCGGGAGCTCCTACGAGCAGTACTTC
CASSLTGTSGSSYEQYF
>TRBV2|TRBJ2-7|TRBD2|.
TGTGCCAGCCGACGGGGACTAGCGGGAGTCGAGCAGTACTTC
CASRRGLAGVEQYF
>TRBV28|TRBJ1-2|TRBD1|.
TGTGCCAGCAGTATTCCCTACAGGGGGCTTGGGTATGGCTACACCTTC
CASSIPYRGLGYGYTF
>TRBV27|TRBJ1-2|TRBD1|.
TGTGCCAGCAGCCCCCGAGACAGGGGTGGTGGCTACACCTTC
CASSPRDRGGGYTF
>TRBV7-9|TRBJ2-2|TRBD1|.
TGTGCCAGCAGCTCCGGACAGGAACGGGGTGGGGAGCTGTTTTTT
CASSSGQERGGELFF
>TRBV5-1|TRBJ1-1|.|once
TGCGCCAGCAGCTTCTCGGGGGTGAACACTGAAGCTTTCTTT
CASSFSGVNTEAFF
>TRBV18|TRBJ2-2|.|.
TGTGCCAGCTCGCCATGGACAGCGTTGAACACCGGGGAGCTGTTTTTT
CASSPWTALNTGELFF
>TRBV14|TRBJ2-1|TRBD2|few
TGTGCCAGCAGCCATTTTGCGGGAGCATCCCATGAGCAGTTCTTC
CASSHFAGASHEQFF
>TRBV28|TRBJ1-1|.|.
TGTGCCAGCAGACCCCGGGATTTGAACACTGAAGCTTTCTTT
CASRPRDLNTEAFF
>TRBV9|TRBJ2-5|TRBD1|.
TGTGCCAGCAGCGTGAGACAGGGCCCGGAGACCCAGTACTTC
CASSVRQGPETQYF